This T cell receptor (beta chain) was recovered during a study of early T cells in non-severe SARS-CoV-2 infection. About the study: The chains were unpaired, and the sequenced material was bulk RNA from unsorted whole blood.

Study conclusions and caveats: Matches to VDJdb favored anti-spike CD8 responses and missed private and CD4 specificities.

Each single cDNA molecule received a unique molecular identifier. TCRdb re-called the 5' RACE reads through MiXCR, storing one row per CDR3 protein. There are under 85,000 distinct CDR3 sequences in the sample; 9.5% to 15% occur only once, and about 1% lies in the top ten. V lost 0 bases, J lost 4 bases, and 3 bases lay in between. The length of the CDR3 is 12 residues. Germline CDR1 PRHDT, CDR2 FYEKMQ (reference sequence). This clonotype was observed a few times. Its antigen is unidentified. This chain uses TRBV13 with TRBJ1-1; D remains ambiguous. Sample: whole blood. The clonotype originates from an adult who was a healthcare worker with PCR-confirmed SARS-CoV-2 infection or an uninfected control (not recorded which). This CDR3 reads CASSLGSTEAFF. In nucleotides, the CDR3 is TGTGCCAGCAGCTTAGGCAGCACTGAAGCTTTCTTT.